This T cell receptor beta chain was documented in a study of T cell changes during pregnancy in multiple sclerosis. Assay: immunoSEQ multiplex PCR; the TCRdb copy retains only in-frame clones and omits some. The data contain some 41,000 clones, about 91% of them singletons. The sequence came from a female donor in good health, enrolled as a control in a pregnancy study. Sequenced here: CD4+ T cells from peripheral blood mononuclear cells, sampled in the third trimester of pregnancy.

The CDR3 bases are TGTGCCAGCAGCCTAAGGACTAGCAATGCCTACGAGCAGTACTTC. Translating gives CASSLRTSNAYEQYF. The chain combines TRBV5-6 with TRBJ2-7; 8 bases are a match to TRBD2. J lost 2 bases, V lost 4 bases, and 8 bases had no gene match. Germline assignment: CDR1 SGHDT and CDR2 YYEEEE. The CDR3 length is 15 residues.